This section outlines one T cell receptor beta chain sequence together with its context. Its antigen is not known. The data are from a study of Ad26.COV2.S vaccination and SARS-CoV-2 variants. Germline loops: CDR1 SQVTM, CDR2 ANQGSEA. Trimming took 6 bases from V and 3 from J, leaving 12 bases between them. The CDR3 spans 13 residues. Whole-study findings and limits: Breadth of non-spike TCRs did not differ between vaccinees and placebo recipients. Spike-specific responses of CD8+ and CD4+ T cells were reported to display substantial breadth after vaccination.

Some clones are missing from TCRdb's copy, which holds only in-frame ones; the method was immunoSEQ multiplex PCR. The sample consists of about 180,000 clones, roughly 89% of them appearing once. The TCR comes from a human donor who had recovered from COVID-19. Sequenced here: peripheral blood, sampled after recovery from COVID-19. The gene calls are TRBV29-1 and TRBJ1-5; D call uncertain. CDR3 region: CSVSTADNQPQHF. The CDR3, as DNA: TGCAGCGTATCCACGGCTGACAATCAGCCCCAGCATTTT.